This T cell receptor (beta chain) was observed in a study of OX40 agonist ivuxolimab in advanced cancers. Study summary: Among those enrolled, mean age was roughly 62 years (range 23 to 79) and 70% to 85% were male.

The CDR3 runs to 14 residues. The V segment lost 5 bases and the J segment 5 bases; nucleotides outside the gene matches: 7. Per germline, CDR1 SGHAT and CDR2 FQNNGV. Sequencing used immunoSEQ multiplex PCR; TCRdb keeps in-frame clones, though not all of them. The data hold about 80,000 clones, with 80% to 90% observed a single time. Study-wide results and limits: Average numbers of expanded clones were greater in CD8+ T cells than in CD4+. With doses of 0.1 to 3.0 mg/kg, CD4+ and CD8+ blood T cells had undergone clonal expansion by week 6.

Sampled blood was obtained at baseline, cycle 4 day 1, and cycle 7 day 1. In the case of this clone: What it recognizes is unknown.

The sample here was CD4+ or CD8+ T cells sorted from blood, taken in a trial of the OX40 agonist ivuxolimab. This receptor was obtained from an adult with an advanced solid tumor such as melanoma, head and neck, liver or kidney cancer. This chain links TRBV11-2 with TRBJ2-7, with 9 bases aligning to TRBD1. The CDR3 bases are TGTGCCAGCAGCCGCGCGAGGACAGGGGACGAGCAGTACTTC. Translating it yields CASSRARTGDEQYF.